The 18 T cell receptor beta chains listed next were all sequenced from one sample in a study of blood T cell repertoires in COVID-19. TCRdb's table, derived via immunoSEQ multiplex PCR, lists solely in-frame clones and lacks some. Of fewer than 250,000 clones detected, about four fifths appear once; the ten largest clones hold 1.8%. Sample: PBMCs or T cells enriched from blood (not recorded which). The receptors stem from a man in his sixties who had recovered from COVID-19.

The chain has TRBV16 and TRBJ1-2; 7 bases map to TRBD1. V was clipped by 3 bases and J by 2 bases; unmatched bases: 3. Germline loops: CDR1 KGHSY, CDR2 FQNENV. The CDR3 has 14 residues. The CDR3 nucleotides read TGTGCCAGCAGCCAGGGGGACAGCAACTATGGCTACACCTTC. Residues: CASSQGDSNYGYTF.

This rearrangement joins TRBV2 to TRBJ1-2, with D tentatively TRBD1 (5 bases). CDR1 is SNHLY, CDR2 FYNNEI, per germline. This CDR3 comprises 13 residues. Trimming stripped 1 base from V and 4 bases from J, with 7 bases between. CDR3 coding DNA: TGTGCCAGCAGTGAAGTTAGGGGCTATGGCTACACCTTC. Residues: CASSEVRGYGYTF.

The chain links TRBV5-6 to TRBJ1-4, with 10 bases matching TRBD1. The germline V gene encodes CDR1 SGHDT and CDR2 YYEEEE. V lost 0 bases to trimming and J lost 10 bases; unmatched junction nucleotides: 9. There are 16 residues in the CDR3. CDR3 sequence reads: CASSLGAGQGYGKLFF. The CDR3 region has the DNA TGTGCCAGCAGCTTGGGGGCGGGACAGGGGTATGGAAAACTGTTTTTT.

V usage is TRBV2 and J usage is TRBJ2-7; D unresolved. V was shortened by 4 bases and J by 6 bases, with 10 bases between the two germline ends. There are 12 residues in the CDR3. The germline V gene encodes CDR1 SNHLY and CDR2 FYNNEI. The CDR3 protein is CASSVPPGEQYF. The CDR3, as DNA: TGTGCCAGCAGTGTCCCTCCGGGCGAGCAGTACTTC.

The chain combines TRBV3-1 (or the pseudogene TRBV3-2) with TRBJ1-1, with 7 bases that match TRBD1. V lost 1 base, J lost 1 base, and 9 bases stayed unmatched. The CDR3 spans 17 residues. Germline CDR1 and CDR2: LGHDT and YNNKEL (reference sequence). The CDR3: CASSQGAGTAGNTEAFF. In DNA form, the CDR3 reads TGTGCCAGCAGCCAAGGGGCCGGGACAGCGGGGAACACTGAAGCTTTCTTT.

V is TRBV5-1 and J is TRBJ2-7; TRBD1 matches at 7 bases. Germline V gene sequence: CDR1 SGHRS, CDR2 YFSETQ. The CDR3 covers 13 residues. The V segment lost 4 bases and the J segment 6 bases; nucleotides outside the gene matches: 7. CDR3 DNA sequence: TGCGCCAGCAGCACACAGGGGAAGGGCGAGCAGTACTTC. Protein product: CASSTQGKGEQYF.

This clone was observed many times. The rearrangement joins TRBV5-1 to TRBJ1-3; D may be TRBD1 (5 bases). CDR3 length: 17 amino acids. The V end lost 4 bases, the J end lost 1 base, and 18 bases lay between the germline ends. Germline V gene lookup returns CDR1 SGHRS and CDR2 YFSETQ. The CDR3 reads CASSPRGTEGSGNTIYF. CDR3 nucleotide sequence: TGCGCCAGCAGCCCGCGGGGGACGGAGGGTTCTGGAAACACCATATATTTT.

The chain links TRBV6-5 to TRBJ1-4, with D perhaps TRBD1 (6 bases). CDR3 length: 14 residues. V dropped 8 bases and J dropped 6 bases, with 16 bases sitting between them. Germline V gene lookup returns CDR1 MNHEY and CDR2 SVGAGI. CDR3 loop: CASESWGRDEKLFF. In DNA form, the CDR3 reads TGTGCCAGCGAGTCCTGGGGGCGGGATGAAAAACTGTTTTTT.

V usage is TRBV21-1 and J usage is TRBJ2-7; the D call in the table, TRBD1, was not verified against the DNA. TRBV21-1 is deemed a pseudogene. The CDR3 has 15 residues. CDR3 in DNA: TGTGCCAGCAGCGTCGACAGGGGAATGGGTTACGAGCAGTACTTC. Protein product: CASSVDRGMGYEQYF.

This sequence joins TRBV12-3 or TRBV12-4 and TRBJ1-4; D is unresolved. Trimming cost V 3 bases and J 8 bases, with 4 bases left between them. The CDR3 runs to 11 residues. For the CDR3, the DNA is TGTGCCAGCAGTTTGGGCGAAAAACTGTTTTTT. This sequence encodes CASSLGEKLFF.

This clone was recorded many times. The chain links TRBV12-3 or TRBV12-4 to TRBJ1-5, with D maybe TRBD1 (5 bases). V was trimmed by 3 bases and J by 7 bases, leaving 10 bases between them. CDR3 length: 13 residues. CDR3 sequence: CASSFGRGQPQHF. CDR3 bases: TGTGCCAGCAGTTTTGGGAGGGGACAGCCCCAGCATTTT.

The chain combines TRBV28 with TRBJ1-2, with 8 positions matching TRBD1. The V gene's germline CDR1 is MDHEN and CDR2 SYDVKM. The CDR3 sequence is 19 residues long. The V segment lost 5 bases and the J segment 2 bases; nucleotides outside the gene matches: 19. For the CDR3, the DNA is TGTGCCAGCAGTCCCCTTAGAAAAGAAACGGGACAGGCAAACTATGGCTACACCTTC. This gives the protein CASSPLRKETGQANYGYTF.

The chain uses TRBV5-4 and TRBJ1-1; D perhaps matches TRBD1 (6 bases). The V gene's germline CDR1 is SGHNT and CDR2 YYREEE (reference sequence). V lost 3 bases, J lost 4 bases, and 16 bases lay in between. This CDR3 spans 15 amino acids. Written as DNA, the CDR3 is TGTGCCAGCAGCTGGGCGCAGAACAGGGCCACTGAAGCTTTCTTT. As protein: CASSWAQNRATEAFF.

The chain combines TRBV5-1 with TRBJ1-1; TRBD1 might be the D (6 bases). Looked up from germline, CDR1 is SGHRS and CDR2 is YFSETQ. Trimming cost V 0 bases and J 3 bases, with 9 bases left between them. This CDR3 has 14 amino acids. CDR3 loop: CASSLEGGYTEAFF. The CDR3 DNA reads as TGCGCCAGCAGCTTGGAAGGGGGTTACACTGAAGCTTTCTTT.

The rearrangement uses TRBV2 and TRBJ1-1; a weak D match, TRBD1 (5 bases). Between the trimmed V and J ends, which lost 4 bases and 7 bases, there was a span of 10 bases. The CDR3 is made up of 12 amino acids. CDR1 and CDR2 (germline): SNHLY, FYNNEI. The CDR3 DNA reads TGTGCCAGCAGTGTCCGGGGGTTTGAAGCTTTCTTT. Encoded protein: CASSVRGFEAFF.

V gene TRBV9 combines with J gene TRBJ1-1, with TRBD1 identical over 8 bases. Germline V lookup: CDR1 SGDLS, CDR2 YYNGEE. The CDR3 sequence is 14 residues long. The J segment lost 5 bases and the V segment lost 3 bases, leaving 6 bases of the junction unmatched. CDR3 in DNA: TGTGCCAGCAGCGCAGGACAGGGAAGGACTGAAGCTTTCTTT. Residues: CASSAGQGRTEAFF.

This clone appeared once. CDR3 protein: CASSLNRGNTDTQYF. CDR3 in DNA: TGTGCCAGCAGCTTAAATCGGGGAAACACAGATACGCAGTATTTT. The chain combines TRBV7-2 with TRBJ2-3; the D gene is possibly TRBD2 (5 bases). In germline, CDR1 is SGHTA, CDR2 FQGNSA. Between the trimmed V and J ends, which lost 2 bases and 2 bases, there was a span of 11 bases. The CDR3 contains 15 residues.

The chain combines TRBV19 with TRBJ2-7; 7 nucleotides agree with TRBD2. V was clipped by 3 bases and J by 4 bases; unmatched bases: 3. There are 13 residues in the CDR3. Germline V CDR1 and CDR2: LNHDA, SQIVND (reference sequence). Here the CDR3 reads CASSIGGVYEQYF. The CDR3 nucleotides are TGTGCCAGTAGTATTGGGGGGGTATACGAGCAGTACTTC.